The subject of this entry is one TCR beta chain. The data belong to a study of blood T cell repertoires in COVID-19. Study at large: Samples of COVID-19 (acute and convalescent) were obtained from the United States, Italy and Spain. Sources were T cells, B-cell-depleted T cells, or PBMCs; the material itself was cDNA or gDNA.

Source study methods: Amplification of reference gene primers was used by the study to estimate nucleated cell counts. Here immunoSEQ multiplex PCR was the method, and the copy in TCRdb shows in-frame clones only, minus some. Clone size and the V and J calls come from that table; the DNA yielded D and trimming. The table shows 85,000 to 100,000 clones, with roughly 77% occurring only once. V gave up 4 bases and J gave up 4 bases, with 11 bases separating them. CDR1 and CDR2 from the germline V gene are SQVTM and ANQGSEA. The CDR3 length is 12 residues. The receptor's source is a human donor in a cohort sampled during active COVID-19. The sequenced sample consisted of peripheral blood. This chain links TRBV29-1 with TRBJ2-7, with D tentatively TRBD2 (5 bases). CDR3 sequence reads: CSVGFGEYEQYF. In DNA, the CDR3 is TGCAGCGTTGGGTTCGGGGAGTACGAGCAGTACTTC.